This is a list of T cell receptor beta chains from one sample in a study of T-cell reconstitution after alpha-beta-depleted transplantation in children. TCRdb passed the PCR reads through MiXCR, listing each CDR3 protein once. The sample has about 200,000 distinct CDR3 sequences, around 8.4% seen once. The sequences come from PBMCs, mostly from graft donor cells, collected 360 days after TCRalphabeta/CD19-depleted stem cell transplant. Every receptor here comes from a male patient aged 2 to 10 who had a stem cell transplant for acute myeloid leukemia, so the T cells may come from the graft donor. The CDR3 runs from the conserved cysteine through the conserved F or W. A D gene is named only where the DNA matches it firmly. Clone size is stated in some rows and not others, as once, few, many or a class when expanded.

j_call clone_size v_call d_call cdr3_length cdr3_nt cdr3_aa
TRBJ1-2 - TRBV29-1 - 14 TGCAGCGTCCCAAGGGGCAGTCCATATTCGGGCTACACCTTC CSVPRGSPYSGYTF
TRBJ2-5 many TRBV12-3/TRBV12-4 TRBD1 14 TGTGCCAGCAGTTTAGGAACAGGGGGCGAGACCCAGTACTTC CASSLGTGGETQYF
TRBJ2-1 - TRBV12-3/TRBV12-4 - 14 TGTGCCAGCAGTCTTTCAGTGGAGCACAATGAGCAGTTCTTC CASSLSVEHNEQFF
TRBJ1-2 - TRBV6-5 - 15 TGTGCCAGCAGTTACTCGGGGACTTCCGCTTATGGCTACACCTTC CASSYSGTSAYGYTF
TRBJ2-5 - TRBV10-2 TRBD2 14 TGCGCCAGCAGTGTTGCGGGGGACCAAGAGACCCAGTACTTC CASSVAGDQETQYF
TRBJ2-7 many TRBV6-5 - 14 TGTGCCAGCAGTTTAGTAATGGGACGCTACGAGCAGTACTTC CASSLVMGRYEQYF
TRBJ2-3 few TRBV24-1 TRBD1 15 TGTGCCACCAGTGATAACGGACAGGGGTTAGATACGCAGTATTTT CATSDNGQGLDTQYF
TRBJ1-1 many TRBV12-3/TRBV12-4 - 14 TGTGCCAGCAGTTTACCCCCGGGGAACACTGAAGCTTTCTTT CASSLPPGNTEAFF
TRBJ1-1 few TRBV5-1 - 14 TGCGCCAGCAGCTTGGCCGGGATGGGCACTGAAGCTTTCTTT CASSLAGMGTEAFF
TRBJ1-2 - TRBV7-3 - 14 TGTGCCAGCAGCCTAATGCCCTCTGGGAATGGCTACACCTTC CASSLMPSGNGYTF
TRBJ2-3 - TRBV12-3/TRBV12-4 - 15 TGTGCCAGCAGTTTAGGAGGGGCGCAGGGGGATACGCAGTATTTT CASSLGGAQGDTQYF
TRBJ2-5 few TRBV20-1 - 13 TGCAGTTATAATAGAGTGGGGCAAGAGACCCAGTACTTC CSYNRVGQETQYF
TRBJ1-2 - TRBV4-1 - 15 TGCGCCAGCAGCCAAGACCCGGGGATAAACTATGGCTACACCTTC CASSQDPGINYGYTF
TRBJ2-1 - TRBV12-3/TRBV12-4 - 14 TGTGCCAGCAGTTTACCCCACCCATACAATGAGCAGTTCTTC CASSLPHPYNEQFF
TRBJ2-5 few TRBV4-2 - 14 TGTGCCAGCAGCCAAGATCCAGCGGGAGAGACCCAGTACTTC CASSQDPAGETQYF
TRBJ1-1 many TRBV5-1 - 15 TGCGCCAGCAGCCCAATAGGGACATCTGACTCTGAAGCTTTCTTT CASSPIGTSDSEAFF
TRBJ2-3 many TRBV4-3 - 16 TGCGCCAGCAGCCAGTACGTCATGGGGAGGACGGATACGCAGTATTTT CASSQYVMGRTDTQYF
TRBJ2-1 many TRBV5-1 - 12 TGCGCCAGCAGCTTGGAGGAGTATGAGCAGTTCTTC CASSLEEYEQFF
TRBJ2-7 many TRBV7-2 - 15 TGTGCCAGCAGCTTAGTTCGCAGGGGGGATTACGAGCAGTACTTC CASSLVRRGDYEQYF
TRBJ2-3 few TRBV10-2 TRBD1 14 TGCGCCAGCAGTGGAGACAGGGGTACAGATACGCAGTATTTT CASSGDRGTDTQYF
TRBJ1-4 many TRBV27 - 15 TGTGCCAGCAGTTTAGTGGGCAGGGGAGAGGAAAAACTGTTTTTT CASSLVGRGEEKLFF
TRBJ2-3 many TRBV9 - 15 TGTGCCAGCAGCCCGACTGCACCCGGGTCAGATACGCAGTATTTT CASSPTAPGSDTQYF
TRBJ1-6 few TRBV6-5 - 15 TGTGCCAGCAGTTATGGCAAGGGCGGGAACGGGGCCCTCCACTTT CASSYGKGGNGALHF
TRBJ2-1 many TRBV5-1 - 15 TGCGCCAGCAGCTTGGAGAGGGCTCAATTGGATGAGCAGTTCTTC CASSLERAQLDEQFF
TRBJ2-3 many TRBV5-1 TRBD2 16 TGCGCCAGCAGCTTGGAAGGGACTAGGGGCACAGATACGCAGTATTTT CASSLEGTRGTDTQYF
TRBJ2-7 few TRBV20-1 TRBD1 12 TGCAGTGCGCCGGACAGGGGATACGAGCAGTACTTC CSAPDRGYEQYF
TRBJ2-2 - TRBV3-1 - 16 TGTGCCAGCAGCCAAGAGCTGAGGGTCAACACCGGGGAGCTGTTTTTT CASSQELRVNTGELFF
TRBJ2-5 few TRBV4-1 TRBD1 15 TGCGCCAGCAGCCAAACCCGGACAGGGTGGGAGACCCAGTACTTC CASSQTRTGWETQYF
TRBJ1-1 - TRBV10-3 - 15 TGTGCCATCAGTGAGAAGGGAGGGTTGAACACTGAAGCTTTCTTT CAISEKGGLNTEAFF
TRBJ2-5 few TRBV29-1 - 12 TGCAGCGTTCTTGAGCCCCAGGAGACCCAGTACTTC CSVLEPQETQYF
TRBJ1-5 few TRBV12-3/TRBV12-4 - 12 TGTGCCAGCAGTCGCCTAGATCAGCCCCAGCATTTT CASSRLDQPQHF
TRBJ1-1 many TRBV5-1 - 18 TGCGCCAGCAGCGTAGGCCAAACAGGGTTCAGGCTGAACACTGAAGCTTTCTTT CASSVGQTGFRLNTEAFF
TRBJ2-1 many TRBV29-1 - 14 TGCAGCGTTGTAAGACTAGGCCATTACAATGAGCAGTTCTTC CSVVRLGHYNEQFF
TRBJ1-5 few TRBV12-3/TRBV12-4 - 15 TGTGCCAGCAGTCAAAACGTGGGGACGGGGGGACCCCAGCATTTT CASSQNVGTGGPQHF
TRBJ2-1 - TRBV6-1 - 17 TGTGCCAGCAGTACCCTGACAACCGTGAGCTCCTACAATGAGCAGTTCTTC CASSTLTTVSSYNEQFF
TRBJ2-5 few TRBV5-1 TRBD2 13 TGCGCCAGCAGCGGGACTAACCAAGAGACCCAGTACTTC CASSGTNQETQYF
TRBJ2-5 few TRBV7-2 TRBD2 16 TGTGCCAGCAGCATCAGCGGGAGACATTATCAAGAGACCCAGTACTTC CASSISGRHYQETQYF
TRBJ1-1 few TRBV7-2 - 17 TGTGCCAGCAGCTTAGGACCAGGGTCGTACGGGTACACTGAAGCTTTCTTT CASSLGPGSYGYTEAFF
TRBJ2-1 many TRBV10-3 - 12 TGTGCCATCAGTGAGTCACGGGGGGAGCAGTTCTTC CAISESRGEQFF
TRBJ2-5 few TRBV7-3 - 17 TGTGCCAGCAGCTTAACGGGGCTCCTCCGGCCCCAAGAGACCCAGTACTTC CASSLTGLLRPQETQYF
TRBJ2-1 - TRBV10-3 TRBD1 13 TGTGCCTCCCGGGACAGGGGCGTCAATGAGCAGTTCTTC CASRDRGVNEQFF
TRBJ1-1 many TRBV18 - 15 TGTGCCAGCTCACCACAGGGGCCGAGGAACACTGAAGCTTTCTTT CASSPQGPRNTEAFF
TRBJ1-4 - TRBV7-2 TRBD1 16 TGTGCCAGCAGCTTAGCAGGGGGCGCCGGTTTTCAAAAACTGTTTTTT CASSLAGGAGFQKLFF
TRBJ2-3 few TRBV12-3/TRBV12-4 - 14 TGTGCCAGCAGTCCCGCAGGGACGCCAGATACGCAGTATTTT CASSPAGTPDTQYF
TRBJ1-4 few TRBV18 - 17 TGTGCCAGCTCACCACCGGAGAGGGGCGCAACTAATGAAAAACTGTTTTTT CASSPPERGATNEKLFF
TRBJ2-7 - TRBV11-2 - 13 TGTGCCAGCAGCCCCCAGGGGGGGTACGAGCAGTACTTC CASSPQGGYEQYF
TRBJ1-1 few TRBV5-5 - 16 TGTGCCAGCAGCTTGGCCCGACAGGAGTTGAACACTGAAGCTTTCTTT CASSLARQELNTEAFF
TRBJ2-3 many TRBV12-3/TRBV12-4 - 14 TGTGCCAGCAGTCGACACACTAGCACAGATACGCAGTATTTT CASSRHTSTDTQYF